The 9 T cell receptor beta chains presented below share a single source sample, sequenced in a study of identical twins (dated by TCRdb to the mid-2010s). To prepare the library, 5' RACE was applied. Instrument on record: Illumina HiSeq 2000. The raw public data were reprocessed by TCRdb itself: fastp quality trimming at Q25, MiXCR clonotype calling, in-frame beta chains only. Each record represents a unique CDR3 protein, reported with the most common genes and DNA among its rows. The sample table records some 760,000 distinct CDR3 sequences; over 15% of these occur just once. The ten largest clonotypes hold 13% of the sample. These same records also appear under a second study, on T cells expressing NK-cell markers.

The sequencing sample was made of PBMCs. The receptors come from a woman under 30 in good health.

This clonotype was picked up a small number of times. J is TRBJ1-4 and V is TRBV25-1, with 8 bases identical to TRBD1. The length of the CDR3 is 15 residues. The V gene end was trimmed by 6 bases and the J gene end by 8 bases; junction bases not matched to a gene: 11. Germline CDR1 and CDR2: MGHDK and SYGVNS. The CDR3 sequence is CASSIMTGAKEKLFF. CDR3 coding DNA: TGTGCCAGCAGCATAATGACAGGGGCGAAGGAAAAACTGTTTTTT. Combining the CDR3 with reference TRBV25-1 and TRBJ1-4 gives the whole variable domain EADIYQTPRYLVIGTGKKITLECSQTMGHDKMYWYQQDPGMELHLIHYSYGVNSTEKGDLSSESTVSRIRTEHFPLTLESARPSHTSQYLCASSIMTGAKEKLFFGSGTQLSVL.

J is TRBJ2-7 and V is TRBV29-1, with D perhaps matching TRBD2 (5 bases). CDR3 length: 13 amino acids. Germline V gives CDR1 SQVTM, CDR2 ANQGSEA. The CDR3 DNA reads TGCACCTGGGAGCGACCCAGCTCCTACGAGCAGTACTTC. It codes for CTWERPSSYEQYF.

This chain uses TRBV9 with TRBJ2-3; tentatively, D is TRBD1 or TRBD2 (5 bases each). CDR3 length equals 17 residues. Germline loops: CDR1 SGDLS, CDR2 YYNGEE. Trimming removed 0 bases from V and 4 bases from J, with 18 bases in between. CDR3 in DNA: TGTGCCAGCAGCGTAGCCCCGTCTGGTGGGGGTTCAGATACGCAGTATTTT. Protein sequence: CASSVAPSGGGSDTQYF. Looking up the rest from reference TRBV9 and TRBJ2-3 gives the full variable domain: DSGVTQTPKHLITATGQRVTLRCSPRSGDLSVYWYQQSLDQGLQFLIQYYNGEERAKGNILERFSAQQFPDLHSELNLSSLELGDSALYFCASSVAPSGGGSDTQYFGPGTRLTVL.

This clonotype turned up a few times. The junction shows a germline mismatch at one end, possibly a read error. V is TRBV7-3 and J is TRBJ2-2; no reliable D call. CDR1 and CDR2 (germline): SGHTA, FQGTGA. CDR3 size: 13 residues. Written as DNA, the CDR3 is TGTGCCAGCAGCTTAAGAGCCACCGAGGAGCTGTTTTTT. It translates to CASSLRATEELFF.

This clonotype showed up just a few times. The J gene is TRBJ2-3, the V gene TRBV20-1, with 8 bases lining up with TRBD2. The trim removed 3 bases at V and 6 bases at J, leaving 11 bases unmatched. There are 15 residues in the CDR3. Germline CDR1 DFQATT, CDR2 SNEGSKA (reference sequence). CDR3: CSASFGGGGQDTQYF. The DNA of the CDR3 is TGCAGTGCTAGTTTCGGGGGGGGGGGCCAGGATACGCAGTATTTT.

V is TRBV20-1 and J is TRBJ2-1, with TRBD2 identical over 12 bases. The germline V gene has CDR1 DFQATT and CDR2 SNEGSKA (reference sequence). V shed 3 bases, J shed 15 bases, and the junction held 9 bases outside the gene matches. The CDR3 runs 13 residues. The CDR3 loop is CSASGLAGGARFF. CDR3 nucleotide sequence: TGCAGTGCTAGTGGGCTAGCGGGAGGGGCTCGGTTCTTC.

The rearrangement uses TRBV24-1 and TRBJ2-6; D gene ambiguous. Germline V CDR1 and CDR2: KGHDR, SFDVKD. Trimming took off 1 base at V and 0 bases at J, with 3 bases between the two ends. CDR3 length equals 15 residues. This chain's CDR3 is CATSDFSSGANVLTF. The CDR3 bases are TGTGCCACCAGTGATTTTTCCTCTGGGGCCAACGTCCTGACTTTC.

The chain uses TRBV10-3 and TRBJ2-2; 13 bases align to TRBD2. Germline assignment: CDR1 ENHRY and CDR2 SYGVKD. J was trimmed by 6 bases and V by 11 bases; bases with no gene match: 9. There are 15 residues in the CDR3. The CDR3 bases are TGTGCCGTCGGACTAGCGGGAGTAAGGGCCGGGGAGCTGTTTTTT. Its translation: CAVGLAGVRAGELFF.

This clonotype was observed a handful of times. This chain joins TRBV10-3 and TRBJ1-2; D is perhaps TRBD1 (6 bases). The CDR3 contains 15 residues. Germline-derived CDR1 and CDR2 are ENHRY and SYGVKD. The V end was cut by 0 bases, the J end by 0 bases, with 8 bases between. CDR3 bases: TGTGCCATCAGTGAGTCGACAGGAGCTAACTATGGCTACACCTTC. It specifies CAISESTGANYGYTF.